Here is one T cell receptor (beta chain) with its context. V dropped 3 bases and J dropped 5; count of bases not matched to a gene: 14. The CDR3 is made up of 18 amino acids. Germline lookup yields CDR1 ENHRY and CDR2 SYGVKD. This sample is part of a study of blood T cell repertoires in COVID-19. Study-wide context: Material from acute and convalescent COVID-19 was sourced from the United States, Italy and Spain. PBMCs, B-cell-depleted T cells, or T cells were the source of the cDNA or gDNA that made up the material.

Original processing notes: Counts of nucleated cells, estimated from reference gene primer amplification, were obtained. Here immunoSEQ multiplex PCR was the method, and the copy in TCRdb shows in-frame clones only, minus some. V, J and clone size reflect that table, while D and trimming were determined from the DNA. Of 250,000 to 300,000 clones listed, 65% to 85% are singletons. This rearrangement joins TRBV10-3 to TRBJ2-2, with TRBD2 matching 8 bases. The TCR originated in a man older than 75 with acute or convalescent COVID-19. Sequences were obtained from peripheral blood. CDR3 nucleotides: TGTGCCATCAGTGACCTCTCGACAGCGGGAGTTGAGACCGGGGAGCTGTTTTTT. Protein sequence: CAISDLSTAGVETGELFF.